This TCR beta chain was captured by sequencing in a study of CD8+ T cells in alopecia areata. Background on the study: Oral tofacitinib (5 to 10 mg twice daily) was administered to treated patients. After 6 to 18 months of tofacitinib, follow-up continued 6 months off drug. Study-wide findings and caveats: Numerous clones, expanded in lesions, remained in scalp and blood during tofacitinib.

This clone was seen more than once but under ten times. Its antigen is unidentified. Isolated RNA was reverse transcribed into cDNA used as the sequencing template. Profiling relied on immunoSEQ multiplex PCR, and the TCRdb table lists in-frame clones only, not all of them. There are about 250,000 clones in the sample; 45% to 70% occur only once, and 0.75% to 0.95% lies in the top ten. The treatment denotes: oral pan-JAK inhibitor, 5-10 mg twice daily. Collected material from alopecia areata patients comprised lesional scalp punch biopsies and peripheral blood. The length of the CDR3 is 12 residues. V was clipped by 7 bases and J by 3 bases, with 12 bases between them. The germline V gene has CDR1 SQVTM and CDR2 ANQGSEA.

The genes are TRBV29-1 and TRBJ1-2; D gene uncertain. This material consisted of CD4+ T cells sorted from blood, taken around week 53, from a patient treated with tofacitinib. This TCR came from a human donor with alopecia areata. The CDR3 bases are TGCAGCGGTGACGACGGATACTATGGCTACACCTTC. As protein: CSGDDGYYGYTF.